Presented here are 23 T cell receptor beta chains from one specimen sequenced in a study of PD-1 blockade in classical Hodgkin lymphoma. As to time point: newly diagnosed, previously untreated cHL patient sample. Magnetic negative selection of thawed PBMCs was the method by which CD4+ T cells were purified. Sequencing was performed with immunoSEQ multiplex PCR; in TCRdb, only in-frame clones are kept and a portion is missing. The top ten clones hold 0.84% of a sample with more than 15,000 clones, about 86% of them seen once. Material: CD4+ T cells from blood. These receptors all come from a human donor with classical Hodgkin lymphoma.

This clone was counted between two and nine times. The rearrangement joins TRBV4-2 to TRBJ2-1; the match to TRBD1 covers 10 bases. Germline V gene data show CDR1 as LGHNA and CDR2 as YNFKEQ. With 0 bases clipped from V and 5 bases from J, the junction kept 7 bases outside the gene matches. The CDR3 spans 17 residues. CDR3 sequence reads: CASSQDPLDRGNNEQFF. The CDR3 nucleotides read TGTGCCAGCAGCCAAGATCCCCTGGACAGGGGGAACAATGAGCAGTTCTTC.

This chain connects TRBV6-1 to TRBJ1-2, with 8 bases identical to TRBD1. This CDR3 region has 15 residues. From germline, CDR1 is MNHNS and CDR2 SASEGT. The J segment lost 4 bases and the V segment lost 6 bases, leaving 10 bases of the junction unmatched. This chain's CDR3 is CASRDSGGSLYGYTF. CDR3 in DNA: TGTGCCAGCAGAGACTCAGGGGGCAGCCTCTATGGCTACACCTTC.

V is TRBV18 and J is TRBJ2-3; D gene unclear. The germline gives CDR1 KGHSH, CDR2 LQKENI. Trimming shortened V by 0 bases and J by 4 bases, and 14 bases separated the two germline ends. The CDR3 totals 16 residues. Here the CDR3 reads CASSPPQEMVPDTQYF. The CDR3, as DNA: TGTGCCAGCTCACCACCGCAGGAAATGGTCCCAGATACGCAGTATTTT.

The rearrangement links TRBV25-1 to TRBJ1-2; D is undetermined. V gave up 3 bases and J gave up 4 bases, with 3 bases separating them. The CDR3 totals 11 residues. The V gene's germline CDR1 is MGHDK and CDR2 SYGVNS. CDR3: CASSDGYGYTF. The CDR3 DNA follows: TGTGCCAGCAGTGACGGCTATGGCTACACCTTC.

The chain is built from TRBV28 and TRBJ1-1; D gene uncertain. Trimming left V 6 bases short and J 3 bases short, with 11 bases between. This CDR3 region has 13 residues. CDR1 and CDR2 (germline): MDHEN, SYDVKM. CDR3 region: CASRRTMDTEAFF. CDR3 coding DNA: TGTGCCAGCAGGCGTACTATGGACACTGAAGCTTTCTTT.

The chain employs TRBV5-1 and TRBJ1-2, with D maybe TRBD1 (5 bases). The CDR3 has 13 amino acids. Germline CDR1 reads SGHRS; CDR2 reads YFSETQ. Trimming took off 5 bases at V and 3 bases at J, with 11 bases between the two ends. For the CDR3, the DNA is TGCGCCAGCAGGCCCGGGACGTACTATGGCTACACCTTC. This gives the protein CASRPGTYYGYTF. The variable domain in full, with the rest retrieved from reference TRBV5-1 and TRBJ1-2, is KAGVTQTPRYLIKTRGQQVTLSCSPISGHRSVSWYQQTPGQGLQFLFEYFSETQRNKGNFPGRFSGRQFSNSRSEMNVSTLELGDSALYLCASRPGTYYGYTFGSGTRLTVV.

This rearrangement joins TRBV5-1 to TRBJ2-6; D tentatively reads TRBD1 or TRBD2 (5 bases each). CDR3 size: 14 residues. With 5 bases removed from V and 4 bases from J, the gap between germline ends came to 10 bases. Germline V CDR1 and CDR2: SGHRS, YFSETQ. The CDR3 DNA sequence: TGCGCCAGCAGTCCGGGGCCCGGGGCCAACGTCCTGACTTTC. Amino acids: CASSPGPGANVLTF.

The chain couples TRBV2 to TRBJ2-7, with 12 bases fitting TRBD2. Per germline, CDR1 SNHLY and CDR2 FYNNEI. CDR3 length: 13 residues. V lost 6 bases and J lost 5; bases outside the gene matches: 2. CDR3 region: CASRRTSGNEQYF. For the CDR3, the DNA is TGTGCCAGCAGGAGGACTAGCGGGAACGAGCAGTACTTC.

V and J are TRBV11-3 and TRBJ2-1, with 11 positions matching TRBD2. This CDR3 spans 15 amino acids. J gave up 4 bases and V 5 bases, and 4 bases lay outside the gene matches. In germline, CDR1 is SGHNT, CDR2 YENEEA. The CDR3 DNA reads as TGTGCCAGCAGCCCCGGGACTAGCGGTTACAATGAGCAGTTCTTC. Residues: CASSPGTSGYNEQFF.

The chain is built from TRBV5-5 and TRBJ1-4, with D maybe TRBD1 (5 bases). CDR1 and CDR2 from the germline V gene are SGHKS and YYEKEE (reference sequence). The ends were cut back, 3 bases at V and 7 bases at J, with 10 bases in the middle. CDR3 size: 13 residues. The CDR3: CASSSDSSEKLFF. The CDR3 nucleotides are TGTGCCAGCAGCTCCGACAGCTCTGAAAAACTGTTTTTT.

The chain links TRBV19 to TRBJ1-4; unclear D gene. Trimming stripped 8 bases from V and 8 bases from J, with 12 bases between. This CDR3 has 12 amino acids. CDR1 is LNHDA and CDR2 is SQIVND in the germline V gene (reference sequence). The CDR3 sequence: CASQDPGEKLFF. CDR3 sequence (DNA): TGTGCCAGTCAGGACCCCGGGGAAAAACTGTTTTTT.

The gene calls are TRBV28 and TRBJ2-7; D not certain. Germline V CDR1 and CDR2: MDHEN, SYDVKM. Trimming stripped 3 bases from V and 6 bases from J, with 9 bases between. The CDR3 spans 12 residues. The CDR3 sequence: CASSLEFFEQYF. CDR3 DNA sequence: TGTGCCAGCAGTTTGGAGTTCTTCGAGCAGTACTTC.

This clone appeared once. This chain connects TRBV11-2 to TRBJ1-1; the D gene is possibly TRBD1 (6 bases). Trimming removed 7 bases from V and 1 base from J, with 19 bases in between. The CDR3 consists of 16 residues. Germline V gives CDR1 SGHAT, CDR2 FQNNGV. The CDR3 here is CASTPPRQATNTEAFF. For the CDR3, the DNA is TGTGCCAGCACCCCCCCCCGACAGGCAACGAACACTGAAGCTTTCTTT.

Here the CDR3 reads CASSSPYGLAGANVLTF. The DNA of the CDR3 is TGTGCCAGCAGCTCCCCTTATGGTCTCGCTGGGGCCAACGTCCTGACTTTC. The V gene is TRBV11-2, the J gene TRBJ2-6; no definite D call. Trimming removed 4 bases at V and 2 bases at J, with 15 bases between. There are 17 residues in the CDR3. The germline CDR1 and CDR2 sequences are SGHAT and FQNNGV.

The chain uses TRBV5-4 and TRBJ2-5; TRBD2 might be the D (6 bases). V was clipped by 2 bases and J by 5 bases, with 13 bases between them. CDR1 is SGHNT and CDR2 is YYREEE in the germline V gene (reference sequence). There are 14 residues in the CDR3. In DNA, the CDR3 is TGTGCCAGCAGCTTTAAGGGAGGTGGGGAGACCCAGTACTTC. Its translation: CASSFKGGGETQYF.

This chain uses TRBV9 with TRBJ1-3; 8 nucleotides match TRBD1. CDR1 and CDR2 from the germline V gene are SGDLS and YYNGEE. This CDR3 contains 16 residues. The ends lost 3 bases at V and 1 base at J; junction bases unmatched: 6. The CDR3 sequence is CASSEMTGVSGNTIYF. The CDR3 nucleotides read TGTGCCAGCAGCGAGATGACAGGGGTTTCTGGAAACACCATATATTTT.

The rearrangement joins TRBV19 to TRBJ2-1; TRBD2 might be the D (5 bases). Germline assignment: CDR1 LNHDA and CDR2 SQIVND (reference sequence). There are 14 residues in the CDR3. V was pared by 2 bases and J by 6 bases, with 11 bases between. CDR3 DNA: TGTGCCAGTAGTATACGGAGCGGAGTCAATGAGCAGTTCTTC. Amino acids: CASSIRSGVNEQFF.

V and J are TRBV25-1 and TRBJ1-1; TRBD1 agrees at 9 bases. Germline-derived CDR1 and CDR2 are MGHDK and SYGVNS. J lost 5 bases, V lost 6 bases, and 10 bases had no gene match. This CDR3 region has 15 residues. CDR3 protein: CASRVSQGAGTEAFF. CDR3 in DNA: TGTGCCAGCAGGGTTTCACAGGGGGCTGGAACTGAAGCTTTCTTT.

The V gene is TRBV6-5, the J gene TRBJ1-2; D possibly corresponds to TRBD1 (6 bases). Looked up from germline, CDR1 is MNHEY and CDR2 is SVGAGI. The V gene lost 5 bases and the J gene lost 7 bases, with 14 bases spanning the gap. The CDR3 is 13 amino acids. The DNA for the CDR3 is TGTGCCAGCAGTCCGGGGGCGGAGGGTGGCTACACCTTC. Its protein product is CASSPGAEGGYTF.

The V gene is TRBV9, the J gene TRBJ1-1; D uncertain. V dropped 4 bases and J dropped 2 bases, with 6 bases sitting between them. The CDR3 sequence is 12 residues long. CDR1 is SGDLS, CDR2 YYNGEE, per germline. The CDR3, as DNA: TGTGCCAGCAGCCCCCAAAACACTGAAGCTTTCTTT. This translates into CASSPQNTEAFF.

The chain joins TRBV4-1 to TRBJ2-5; D unresolved. CDR1 and CDR2 from the germline V gene are MGHRA and YSYEKL. This CDR3 comprises 13 residues. The V end was cut by 0 bases, the J end by 2 bases, with 4 bases between. CDR3 DNA: TGCGCCAGCAGCCAAGAACTTCAAGAGACCCAGTACTTC. Its protein product is CASSQELQETQYF.

Comments on this clone: The junction differs from germline at one of its ends, possibly a read error. The rearrangement joins TRBV7-8 to TRBJ2-7, with 12 positions matching TRBD2. This CDR3 contains 15 residues. The germline V gene has CDR1 SGHVS and CDR2 FQNEAQ. The CDR3 DNA is TGTGCCAGCAGCCTAGCGGGAGGGATGGCCTACGAGCAGTACTTC. Its protein is CASSLAGGMAYEQYF.

The CDR3 DNA is TGTGCAAGTCGCTTACAACACAGGCATCAGCCCCAGCATTTT. It specifies CASRLQHRHQPQHF. The chain uses TRBV12-2 and TRBJ1-5; TRBD1 is taken as the D call from the table, unchecked against the DNA. TRBV12-2 has pseudogene status. The CDR3 has 14 residues.